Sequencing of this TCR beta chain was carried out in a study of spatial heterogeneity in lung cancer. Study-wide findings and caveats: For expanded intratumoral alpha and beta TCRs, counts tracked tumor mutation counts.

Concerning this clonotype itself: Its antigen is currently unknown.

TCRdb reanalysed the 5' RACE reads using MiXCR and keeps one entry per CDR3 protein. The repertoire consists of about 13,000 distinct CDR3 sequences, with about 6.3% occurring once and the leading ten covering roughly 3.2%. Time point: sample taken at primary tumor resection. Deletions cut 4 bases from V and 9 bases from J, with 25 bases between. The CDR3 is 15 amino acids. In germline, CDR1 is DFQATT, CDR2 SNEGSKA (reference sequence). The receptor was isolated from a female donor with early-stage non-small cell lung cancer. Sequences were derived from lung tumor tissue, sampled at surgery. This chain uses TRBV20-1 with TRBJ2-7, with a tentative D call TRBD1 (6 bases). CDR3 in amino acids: CSATGTGTLLRVQYF. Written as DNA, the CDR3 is TGCAGTGCTACCGGAACCGGGACATTACTACGAGTGCAGTACTTC.